A single sample gave rise to the 18 T cell receptor beta chains below, sequenced in a study of PD-1 blockade in classical Hodgkin lymphoma. This sample's time point: cycle 4 day 1 (C4D1), after six to seven weeks of nivolumab. With no exception, relapse followed autologous stem cell transplantation in all patients, and brentuximab vedotin exposure varied. The repertoire was sequenced with immunoSEQ multiplex PCR; TCRdb's copy has only in-frame clones and lacks some. This table holds roughly 94,000 clones, about 93% found once. Specimen: peripheral blood mononuclear cells (PBMCs), collected before the fourth cycle of nivolumab. The receptors were sampled from a human donor with classical Hodgkin lymphoma.

The V call is TRBV13, the J call TRBJ2-1; TRBD1 matches 9 bases. This CDR3 region has 16 residues. The V segment lost 1 base and the J segment 15 bases; nucleotides outside the gene matches: 16. Per germline, CDR1 PRHDT and CDR2 FYEKMQ (reference sequence). DNA for the CDR3: TGTGCCAGCAGCTTAGTAGGGATACCGGGACAGGGAGGAAGGTTCTTC. Protein product: CASSLVGIPGQGGRFF.

The chain recombines TRBV27 with TRBJ1-4, with TRBD1 identical over 8 bases. The germline gives CDR1 MNHEY, CDR2 SMNVEV (reference sequence). The CDR3 spans 17 residues. V shed 4 bases, J shed 8 bases, and the junction held 15 bases outside the gene matches. The CDR3 loop is CASSWLQPTGVGEKLFF. Here the CDR3 DNA reads TGTGCCAGCAGTTGGCTTCAACCGACAGGGGTGGGAGAAAAACTGTTTTTT.

The V and J genes are TRBV19 and TRBJ1-1; a weak D match, TRBD1 (5 bases). The CDR3 length is 15 residues. V was pared by 1 base and J by 6 bases, with 15 bases between. The V gene's germline CDR1 is LNHDA and CDR2 SQIVND (reference sequence). DNA of the CDR3: TGTGCCAGTAGTATAGTTTCTGGGGGTGGCGCTGAAGCTTTCTTT. This gives the protein CASSIVSGGGAEAFF.

The genes are TRBV6-6 and TRBJ2-7; 9 nucleotides match TRBD2. This CDR3 is built from 13 residues. The J segment lost 4 bases and the V segment lost 8 bases, leaving 6 bases of the junction unmatched. Germline V CDR1 and CDR2: MNHNY, SVGAGI (reference sequence). The CDR3 nucleotides read TGTGCCAGCGGAACTAGCGGGCCGTACGAGCAGTACTTC. Protein sequence: CASGTSGPYEQYF.

The CDR3 loop is CASSYGLNYGYTF. DNA of the CDR3: TGTGCCAGCAGTTACGGTCTCAACTATGGCTACACCTTC. The genes are TRBV6-4 and TRBJ1-2; no reliable D call. V dropped 5 bases and J dropped 2 bases, with 9 bases sitting between them. The CDR3 length is 13 residues. Germline V lookup: CDR1 MRHNA, CDR2 SNTAGT.

J is TRBJ2-2 and V is TRBV28; 7 positions match TRBD2. The CDR3 loop spans 14 amino acids. Germline CDR1 is MDHEN and CDR2 is SYDVKM. With V trimmed by 6 bases and J by 8 bases, 9 bases remained unmatched. In DNA form, the CDR3 reads TGTGCCAGCAGACTTTCAGGAGCGGGAGGGGAGCTGTTTTTT. Translating gives CASRLSGAGGELFF. The full variable domain, with the rest looked up from reference TRBV28 and TRBJ2-2, is DVKVTQSSRYLVKRTGEKVFLECVQDMDHENMFWYRQDPGLGLRLIYFSYDVKMKEKGDIPEGYSVSREKKERFSLILESASTNQTSMYLCASRLSGAGGELFFGEGSRLTVL.

The genes are TRBV10-3 and TRBJ2-7; 13 nucleotides match TRBD2. Per germline, CDR1 ENHRY and CDR2 SYGVKD. The CDR3 extends over 16 amino acids. V gave up 6 bases and J gave up 0 bases; unmatched junction bases: 5. The CDR3 DNA reads TGTGCCATCAGCCGGACTAGCGGGGGAAGCTCCTACGAGCAGTACTTC. Translated, it gives CAISRTSGGSSYEQYF.

The chain uses TRBV10-2 and TRBJ1-1, with TRBD1 matching over 7 bases. The ends lost 10 bases at V and 0 bases at J; junction bases unmatched: 5. Germline lookup yields CDR1 WSHSY and CDR2 SAAADI. The CDR3 has 13 amino acids. The CDR3 loop is CAMSQGLNTEAFF. Written as DNA, the CDR3 is TGCGCCATGTCACAGGGGTTGAACACTGAAGCTTTCTTT.

This clone has only one observation. This rearrangement joins TRBV28 to TRBJ2-6; a weak D match, TRBD2 (5 bases). Germline V gene data show CDR1 as MDHEN and CDR2 as SYDVKM. This CDR3 is built from 15 residues. The V and J ends lost 8 bases and 0 bases respectively, with 11 bases between them. Here the CDR3 reads CASRSGISGANVLTF. CDR3 nucleotide sequence: TGTGCCAGCCGCTCGGGGATCTCTGGGGCCAACGTCCTGACTTTC. The full variable domain, rest sourced from reference TRBV28 and TRBJ2-6, is DVKVTQSSRYLVKRTGEKVFLECVQDMDHENMFWYRQDPGLGLRLIYFSYDVKMKEKGDIPEGYSVSREKKERFSLILESASTNQTSMYLCASRSGISGANVLTFGAGSRLTVL.

Comment on this clone: Other DNA sequences within the sample encode an identical CDR3. The genes are TRBV5-1 and TRBJ2-3; perhaps TRBD2 as D (6 bases). This CDR3 has 13 amino acids. Germline-derived CDR1 and CDR2 are SGHRS and YFSETQ. Trimming pared 2 bases from V and 4 bases from J, leaving 8 bases between. CDR3 loop: CASSFGSADTQYF. Here the CDR3 DNA reads TGCGCCAGCAGCTTCGGGAGCGCAGATACGCAGTATTTT. The full variable domain, completed using reference TRBV5-1 and TRBJ2-3, is KAGVTQTPRYLIKTRGQQVTLSCSPISGHRSVSWYQQTPGQGLQFLFEYFSETQRNKGNFPGRFSGRQFSNSRSEMNVSTLELGDSALYLCASSFGSADTQYFGPGTRLTVL.

The chain has TRBV29-1 and TRBJ1-4, with unresolved D. Trimming removed 6 bases from V and 0 bases from J, with 20 bases in between. This CDR3 has 17 amino acids. From germline, CDR1 is SQVTM and CDR2 ANQGSEA. CDR3 protein: CSVGGEDLHATNEKLFF. The CDR3 nucleotides are TGCAGCGTCGGTGGGGAGGACCTACATGCAACTAATGAAAAACTGTTTTTT.

This chain connects TRBV7-9 to TRBJ2-1; D is unclear. V lost 2 bases to trimming and J lost 7 bases, with 6 bases between them. The CDR3 consists of 12 residues. Germline values: CDR1 SEHNR, CDR2 FQNEAQ (reference sequence). The CDR3 DNA reads TGTGCCAGCAGCTTATTAAGGAATGAGCAGTTCTTC. Amino acids: CASSLLRNEQFF.

The V call is TRBV19, the J call TRBJ2-1; 8 bases line up with TRBD2. In germline, CDR1 is LNHDA, CDR2 SQIVND (reference sequence). J was trimmed by 1 base and V by 4 bases; bases with no gene match: 3. This CDR3 has 15 residues. The CDR3 loop is CASSTTGGSYNEQFF. The CDR3 nucleotides are TGTGCCAGTAGTACCACGGGAGGGTCCTACAATGAGCAGTTCTTC.

The rearrangement joins TRBV30 to TRBJ1-2; D ambiguous. Per germline, CDR1 GTSNPN and CDR2 SVGIG (reference sequence). The CDR3 loop spans 12 amino acids. Deletions cut 2 bases from V and 3 bases from J, with 7 bases between. CDR3 in DNA: TGTGCCTGGAGTAGCGGGGACTATGGCTACACCTTC. Amino acids: CAWSSGDYGYTF.

The V and J genes are TRBV27 and TRBJ1-1; 10 positions agree with TRBD1. Looked up from germline, CDR1 is MNHEY and CDR2 is SMNVEV (reference sequence). After removal of 5 bases from V and 5 bases from J, the junction contained 8 bases not matched to a gene. The CDR3 is made up of 15 amino acids. CDR3 sequence reads: CASSLRQGARTEAFF. The CDR3 DNA sequence: TGTGCCAGCAGTCTCCGACAGGGGGCGAGGACTGAAGCTTTCTTT.

This clone has a single count. The J gene is TRBJ2-1, the V gene TRBV10-1, with 11 bases identical to TRBD2. The CDR3 totals 15 residues. The V gene end was trimmed by 5 bases and the J gene end by 7 bases; junction bases not matched to a gene: 7. Germline V gives CDR1 WNHNN, CDR2 SYGVQD (reference sequence). The chain's CDR3 is CASSPTGTSGNEQFF. CDR3 DNA sequence: TGCGCCAGCAGTCCCACCGGGACTAGCGGTAATGAGCAGTTCTTC.

The rearrangement uses TRBV5-6 and TRBJ2-1; the D gene is possibly TRBD2 (6 bases). The germline gives CDR1 SGHDT, CDR2 YYEEEE. This CDR3 is built from 16 residues. The V end lost 1 base, the J end lost 3 bases, and 14 bases lay between the germline ends. The DNA of the CDR3 is TGTGCCAGCAGCTTGTGGGTAGCGGAGGTCTACAATGAGCAGTTCTTC. Translated, it gives CASSLWVAEVYNEQFF.

The chain combines TRBV28 with TRBJ2-7, with a possible D match to TRBD2 (6 bases). The ends were cut back, 10 bases at V and 2 bases at J, with 15 bases in the middle. Germline values: CDR1 MDHEN, CDR2 SYDVKM. The CDR3 contains 13 residues. CDR3 bases: TGTGCCACCAAATGGGGCGGGACCTACGAGCAGTACTTC. The encoded protein is CATKWGGTYEQYF.